This T cell receptor (beta chain) was identified during a study of shared clonotypes between healthy human individuals. About 30,000 T cell genomes, or roughly 200 ng DNA, went into the sorted-subset replicate PCRs. Original processing methods: ImmunoSEQ supplied junction-only sequences lacking quality scores, so filtering was different. Data came from immunoSEQ multiplex PCR; TCRdb stores just in-frame clones and leaves some out. V, J and clone size derive from that table, while D and trimming were established from the DNA sequence. Of under 1,100,000 clones in the sample, around three quarters were seen once. Per germline, CDR1 GTSNPN and CDR2 SVGIG (reference sequence). This CDR3 has 16 amino acids. Trimming cost V 0 bases and J 4 bases; bases outside gene matches: 9.

The receptor's source is a man aged 18 to 30 in good health. Some clones in this sample may be carry-over from other donors' samples. The sample was memory CD4+ T cells from PBMCs. Subset noted: CD45RA-negative fraction. The rearrangement joins TRBV30 to TRBJ1-5; 7 nucleotides line up with TRBD1. DNA for the CDR3: TGTGCCTGGAGTGTAAACGGAGGGGGCGGTAATCAGCCCCAGCATTTT. It encodes CAWSVNGGGGNQPQHF.